Presented here are 30 T cell receptor beta chains from one specimen sequenced in a study of T-cell memory formation after mild COVID-19. TCRdb re-derived calls from the 5' RACE reads in MiXCR, one entry per CDR3 protein. The sample lists roughly 100,000 distinct CDR3 sequences, around 16% occurring once. The sequenced material came from PBMCs or a T cell subset sorted from them (not recorded which). These receptors all stem from a man younger than 35 who had mild COVID-19 (a few samples of this study predate the infection). Cell type and time point are not known.

V and J are TRBV7-9 and TRBJ2-4; D may be TRBD1 or TRBD2 (5 bases each). Trimming took off 5 bases at V and 12 bases at J, with 14 bases between the two ends. This CDR3 spans 12 amino acids. Per germline, CDR1 SEHNR and CDR2 FQNEAQ (reference sequence). The CDR3 region has the DNA TGTGCCAGCAGCGGAGTGGGGGTCGATCAGTACTTC. Translating gives CASSGVGVDQYF. Supplemented by reference TRBV7-9 and TRBJ2-4, the full variable domain reads DTGVSQNPRHKITKRGQNVTFRCDPISEHNRLYWYRQTLGQGPEFLTYFQNEAQLEKSRLLSDRFSAERPKGSFSTLEIQRTEQGDSAMYLCASSGVGVDQYFGAGTRLSVL.

This clonotype occurred many times. The CDR3 is CASRTGGVDTQYF. The CDR3 DNA follows: TGTGCCAGCAGGACCGGGGGAGTGGATACGCAGTATTTT. This sequence joins TRBV6-5 and TRBJ2-3; tentatively, D is TRBD2 (6 bases). Germline V gives CDR1 MNHEY, CDR2 SVGAGI. V lost 6 bases, J lost 6 bases, and 13 bases lay in between. This CDR3 has 13 amino acids.

This clonotype occurred a few times. The V gene is TRBV4-2, the J gene TRBJ2-5; D gene uncertain. This CDR3 contains 13 residues. Trimming removed 0 bases at V and 5 bases at J, with 7 bases between. In germline, CDR1 is LGHNA, CDR2 YNFKEQ. The CDR3 sequence is CASSQEAWETQYF. The CDR3 DNA follows: TGTGCCAGCAGCCAAGAAGCTTGGGAGACCCAGTACTTC.

The sample holds a few counts of this clonotype. This rearrangement joins TRBV6-5 to TRBJ2-6; D not certain. The CDR3 extends over 15 amino acids. CDR1 is MNHEY and CDR2 is SVGAGI in the germline V gene. V was cut by 1 base and J by 0 bases, with 4 bases left in between. The CDR3 region is CASSYYASGANVLTF. The CDR3 DNA reads TGTGCCAGCAGTTACTACGCCTCTGGGGCCAACGTCCTGACTTTC.

In its sample, this clonotype was seen many times. The V gene is TRBV6-4, the J gene TRBJ2-2; the D gene is possibly TRBD1 (5 bases). Germline CDR1 MRHNA, CDR2 SNTAGT. CDR3 length: 16 residues. The V end lost 4 bases, the J end lost 4 bases, and 16 bases lay between the germline ends. The CDR3 spells CASSVSTQGGTGELFF. As DNA, the CDR3 is TGTGCCAGCAGTGTATCCACCCAGGGCGGCACCGGGGAGCTGTTTTTT.

The V gene is TRBV29-1, the J gene TRBJ1-1; no definite D call. The germline gives CDR1 SQVTM, CDR2 ANQGSEA. Trimming cost V 0 bases and J 4 bases, with 9 bases left between them. The CDR3 is 13 residues long. Here the CDR3 DNA reads TGCAGCGTTGAAGATGGGTGGGGCACTGAAGCTTTCTTT. Amino acids: CSVEDGWGTEAFF.

The V call is TRBV5-1, the J call TRBJ2-7; D gene ambiguous. The germline CDR1 and CDR2 sequences are SGHRS and YFSETQ. The V end was cut by 0 bases, the J end by 2 bases, with 9 bases between. The CDR3 covers 14 residues. CDR3 in amino acids: CASSLESATYEQYF. In DNA, the CDR3 is TGCGCCAGCAGCTTGGAATCAGCAACCTACGAGCAGTACTTC. The full variable domain, its missing parts supplied by reference TRBV5-1 and TRBJ2-7, is KAGVTQTPRYLIKTRGQQVTLSCSPISGHRSVSWYQQTPGQGLQFLFEYFSETQRNKGNFPGRFSGRQFSNSRSEMNVSTLELGDSALYLCASSLESATYEQYFGPGTRLTVT.

This clonotype was counted between two and nine times. V usage is TRBV27 and J usage is TRBJ2-7, with 9 bases identical to TRBD1. The CDR3 is 14 residues long. Germline loops: CDR1 MNHEY, CDR2 SMNVEV (reference sequence). After removal of 7 bases from V and 5 bases from J, the junction contained 9 bases not matched to a gene. As DNA, the CDR3 is TGTGCCAGCAAAGTGGGACAGGGTTGGGACGAGCAGTACTTC. It translates to CASKVGQGWDEQYF.

This rearrangement joins TRBV12-3 or TRBV12-4 to TRBJ1-5, with TRBD1 identical over 8 bases. This CDR3 spans 14 amino acids. V lost 6 bases, J lost 5 bases, and 6 bases stayed unmatched. CDR3 sequence (DNA): TGTGCCAGCAGGTCGTCGACAGGGGATCAGCCCCAGCATTTT. Translated: CASRSSTGDQPQHF.

The CDR3 is CASRDSRAGGFVYNSPLHF. The DNA of the CDR3 is TGTGCCAGCAGGGACTCGCGAGCAGGGGGCTTTGTTTATAATTCACCCCTCCACTTT. V gene TRBV6-5 combines with J gene TRBJ1-6, with 8 positions matching TRBD1. V shed 6 bases and J 4 bases; nucleotides not matched to a gene: 17. The CDR3 covers 19 residues. CDR1 is MNHEY and CDR2 is SVGAGI in the germline V gene.

This clonotype has a handful of counts. The V gene is TRBV4-2, the J gene TRBJ1-1, with D unclear. CDR1 LGHNA and CDR2 YNFKEQ come from the germline V gene. Trimming cost V 4 bases and J 4 bases, with 19 bases left between them. The CDR3 is 16 amino acids. The CDR3 here is CASSPVQAPATTEAFF. The CDR3 region has the DNA TGTGCCAGCAGCCCGGTTCAGGCCCCCGCGACCACTGAAGCTTTCTTT.

The CDR3 DNA reads TGTGCCAGCAGTTTAGTTAGTTACACCGGGGAGCTGTTTTTT. Amino acid sequence: CASSLVSYTGELFF. The rearrangement uses TRBV12-3 or TRBV12-4 and TRBJ2-2; no firm D call. The ends were cut back, 1 base at V and 3 bases at J, with 6 bases in the middle. This CDR3 comprises 14 residues.

The chain employs TRBV12-3 or TRBV12-4 and TRBJ1-5; D remains unclear. V lost 5 bases, J lost 5 bases, and 7 bases lay in between. The CDR3 has 12 amino acids. CDR3: CASSQEYQPQHF. The DNA for the CDR3 is TGTGCCAGCAGTCAGGAGTATCAGCCCCAGCATTTT.

This clonotype turned up a few times. This rearrangement joins TRBV11-2 to TRBJ2-5; D gene uncertain. This CDR3 spans 11 amino acids. Germline assignment: CDR1 SGHAT and CDR2 FQNNGV. V gave up 5 bases and J gave up 5 bases, with 6 bases separating them. Here the CDR3 DNA reads TGTGCCAGCAGCGACGGGGAGACCCAGTACTTC. Protein: CASSDGETQYF.

The chain links TRBV12-3 or TRBV12-4 to TRBJ2-6, with D possibly called TRBD1 or TRBD2 (5 bases each). Trimming cost V 7 bases and J 2 bases, with 15 bases left between them. The CDR3 consists of 16 residues. The CDR3 region has the DNA TGTGCCAGCACCTTTTCGGGGCGGACTGGGGCCAACGTCCTGACTTTC. Translating gives CASTFSGRTGANVLTF.

V usage is TRBV20-1 and J usage is TRBJ1-6; TRBD1 matches at 7 bases. V trimming: 3 bases; J trimming: 7 bases; junction bases outside the gene matches: 3. This CDR3 spans 13 amino acids. Germline V gene data show CDR1 as DFQATT and CDR2 as SNEGSKA (reference sequence). CDR3 residues: CSARGTENSPLHF. The CDR3 nucleotides are TGCAGTGCTAGGGGGACAGAGAATTCACCCCTCCACTTT.

J is TRBJ2-7 and V is TRBV2, with 9 bases lining up with TRBD1. V shed 4 bases and J 6 bases; nucleotides not matched to a gene: 10. CDR1 and CDR2 (germline): SNHLY, FYNNEI. This CDR3 region has 15 residues. The CDR3 nucleotides read TGTGCCAGCAGTGTATCGGGACAGGGCCACCGCGAGCAGTACTTC. Encoded protein: CASSVSGQGHREQYF.

A word on this clonotype: This could be a read error, since a much larger clone is one nucleotide away. The rearrangement uses TRBV29-1 and TRBJ2-1; 7 bases fit TRBD1. Germline V gene data show CDR1 as SQVTM and CDR2 as ANQGSEA. This CDR3 contains 12 residues. The CDR3 is CNVGYRGDEQFF. The CDR3 bases are TGCAACGTTGGGTACAGGGGTGATGAGCAGTTCTTC.

This clonotype occurred a few times. The rearrangement links TRBV30 to TRBJ1-2; D gene ambiguous. The length of the CDR3 is 13 residues. Germline V CDR1 and CDR2: GTSNPN, SVGIG (reference sequence). Trimming took off 7 bases at V and 8 bases at J, with 20 bases between the two ends. CDR3 loop: CASPAGRRRGYTF. CDR3 in DNA: TGTGCCTCGCCCGCAGGCAGAAGGAGGGGCTACACCTTC.

The chain is built from TRBV4-3 and TRBJ2-1, with a weak D call TRBD2 (5 bases). The ends were cut back, 0 bases at V and 9 bases at J, with 18 bases in the middle. CDR1 LGHNA and CDR2 YSLEER come from the germline V gene. The CDR3 has 16 residues. Here the CDR3 DNA reads TGCGCCAGCAGCCAAGACCACTCTCTAGCCGCGATTGAGCAGTTCTTC. Its protein is CASSQDHSLAAIEQFF.

This clonotype was counted between two and nine times. The V call is TRBV6-5, the J call TRBJ1-1, with D hard to call. The CDR3 consists of 11 residues. Germline CDR1 is MNHEY and CDR2 is SVGAGI. Trimming cost V 5 bases and J 7 bases, with 8 bases left between them. CDR3: CASSPGFEAFF. Here the CDR3 DNA reads TGTGCCAGCAGTCCAGGTTTTGAAGCTTTCTTT.

This clonotype was counted a few times. One end of the junction is discordant with germline, which a read error may explain. The rearrangement links TRBV7-9 to TRBJ2-5; D remains ambiguous. This CDR3 spans 12 amino acids. Germline V CDR1 and CDR2: SEHNR, FQNEAQ (reference sequence). CDR3 loop: CASSSLDVLADF. In DNA, the CDR3 is TGTGCCAGCAGCTCCCTCGACGTGCTCGCCGACTTC.

This clonotype was seen a few times. The chain links TRBV4-3 to TRBJ1-2; a possible D gene is TRBD1 (5 bases). Trimming shortened V by 0 bases and J by 3 bases, and 11 bases separated the two germline ends. This CDR3 has 15 amino acids. Germline values: CDR1 LGHNA, CDR2 YSLEER. In nucleotides, the CDR3 is TGCGCCAGCAGCCAAGAAGAGGGGTCAGACTATGGCTACACCTTC. Residues: CASSQEEGSDYGYTF.

This clonotype was recorded many times. The chain combines TRBV3-1 with TRBJ2-3, with TRBD2 as a possible D gene (6 bases). Trimming stripped 0 bases from V and 2 bases from J, with 15 bases between. Germline V gene data show CDR1 as LGHDT and CDR2 as YNNKEL (reference sequence). The CDR3 runs 17 residues. CDR3 sequence (DNA): TGTGCCAGCAGCCAAGATGGAACTAGCAGGGTCACAGATACGCAGTATTTT. This codes for CASSQDGTSRVTDTQYF.

The chain recombines TRBV4-1 with TRBJ1-6; no definite D call. Germline values: CDR1 MGHRA, CDR2 YSYEKL. The CDR3 loop spans 16 amino acids. The ends were cut back, 4 bases at V and 3 bases at J, with 13 bases in the middle. CDR3 protein: CASSRGRESYNSPLHF. The CDR3 DNA reads TGCGCCAGCAGCCGCGGCCGGGAGAGCTATAATTCACCCCTCCACTTT.

This chain connects TRBV4-2 to TRBJ1-5; D gene uncertain. With 0 bases removed from V and 2 bases from J, the gap between germline ends came to 14 bases. Germline values: CDR1 LGHNA, CDR2 YNFKEQ. The CDR3 is 17 residues long. The CDR3 DNA reads TGTGCCAGCAGCCAAGATATAGGGTCACGAGGCAATCAGCCCCAGCATTTT. Translating it yields CASSQDIGSRGNQPQHF.

This clonotype has a handful of counts. The rearrangement joins TRBV20-1 to TRBJ1-1; D is possibly TRBD1 (5 bases). This CDR3 is built from 10 residues. Looked up from germline, CDR1 is DFQATT and CDR2 is SNEGSKA (reference sequence). The CDR3 DNA is TGCAGGGGGTGGGGGACTGAAGCTTTCTTT. It specifies CRGWGTEAFF.

The chain links TRBV6-2 or TRBV6-3 to TRBJ1-4; 7 bases are shared with TRBD1. Germline trimming cut 2 bases from V and 5 bases from J; bases unmatched to any gene: 11. In germline, CDR1 is MNHEY, CDR2 SVGEGT. CDR3 size: 17 residues. CDR3 loop: CASSYPTGDRKNEKLFF. In DNA, the CDR3 is TGTGCCAGCAGTTACCCGACGGGGGACAGAAAGAATGAAAAACTGTTTTTT.

The chain carries TRBV11-2 and TRBJ2-5; D remains unclear. Looked up from germline, CDR1 is SGHAT and CDR2 is FQNNGV. The CDR3 has 11 amino acids. The ends were cut back, 5 bases at V and 7 bases at J, with 8 bases in the middle. The CDR3 DNA is TGTGCCAGCAGCCCTGATGGGACCCAGTACTTC. It is translated as CASSPDGTQYF.

In its sample, this clonotype was seen a few times. The V and J genes are TRBV15 and TRBJ2-3; TRBD2 matches at 9 bases. Germline CDR1 reads LNHNV; CDR2 reads YYDKDF (reference sequence). Losses at the gene ends were 3 bases for V and 5 bases for J; bases not matched to a gene: 6. The CDR3 sequence is 15 residues long. The DNA for the CDR3 is TGTGCCACCAGCAGGGTAGCGGGGGCATTAGATACGCAGTATTTT. This translates into CATSRVAGALDTQYF.